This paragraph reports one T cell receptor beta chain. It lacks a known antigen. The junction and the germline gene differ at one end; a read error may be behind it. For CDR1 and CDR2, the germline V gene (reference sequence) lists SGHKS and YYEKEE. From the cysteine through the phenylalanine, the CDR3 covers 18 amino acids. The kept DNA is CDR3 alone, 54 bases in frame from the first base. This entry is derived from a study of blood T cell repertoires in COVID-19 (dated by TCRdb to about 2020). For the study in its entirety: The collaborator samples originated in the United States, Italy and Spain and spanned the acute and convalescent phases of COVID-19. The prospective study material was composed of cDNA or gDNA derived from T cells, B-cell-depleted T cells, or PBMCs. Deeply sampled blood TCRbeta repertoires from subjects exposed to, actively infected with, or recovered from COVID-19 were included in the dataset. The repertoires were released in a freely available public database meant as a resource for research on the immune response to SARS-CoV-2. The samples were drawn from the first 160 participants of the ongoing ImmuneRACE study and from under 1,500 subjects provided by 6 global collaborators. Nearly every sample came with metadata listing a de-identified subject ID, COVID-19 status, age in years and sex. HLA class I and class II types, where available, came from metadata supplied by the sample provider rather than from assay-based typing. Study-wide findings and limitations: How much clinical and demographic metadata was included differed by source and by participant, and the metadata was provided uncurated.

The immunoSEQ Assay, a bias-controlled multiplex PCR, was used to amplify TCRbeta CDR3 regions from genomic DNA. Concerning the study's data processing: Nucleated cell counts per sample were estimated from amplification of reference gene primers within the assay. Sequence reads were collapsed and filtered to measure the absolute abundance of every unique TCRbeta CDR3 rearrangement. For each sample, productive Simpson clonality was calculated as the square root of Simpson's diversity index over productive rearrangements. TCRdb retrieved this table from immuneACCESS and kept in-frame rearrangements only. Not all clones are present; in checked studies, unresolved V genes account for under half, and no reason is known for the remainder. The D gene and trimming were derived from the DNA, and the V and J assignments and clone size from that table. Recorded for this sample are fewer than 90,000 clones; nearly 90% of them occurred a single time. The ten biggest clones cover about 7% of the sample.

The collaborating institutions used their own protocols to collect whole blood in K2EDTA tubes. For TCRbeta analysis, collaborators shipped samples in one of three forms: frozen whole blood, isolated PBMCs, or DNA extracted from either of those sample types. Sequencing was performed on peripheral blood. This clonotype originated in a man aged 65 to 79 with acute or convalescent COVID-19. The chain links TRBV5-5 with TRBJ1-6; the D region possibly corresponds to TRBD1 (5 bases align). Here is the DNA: TGTGCCAGCACCATGTGCGGTCTCCGGGACTCCTGTAATTCACCCCTCCACTTT. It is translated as CASTMCGLRDSCNSPLHF.